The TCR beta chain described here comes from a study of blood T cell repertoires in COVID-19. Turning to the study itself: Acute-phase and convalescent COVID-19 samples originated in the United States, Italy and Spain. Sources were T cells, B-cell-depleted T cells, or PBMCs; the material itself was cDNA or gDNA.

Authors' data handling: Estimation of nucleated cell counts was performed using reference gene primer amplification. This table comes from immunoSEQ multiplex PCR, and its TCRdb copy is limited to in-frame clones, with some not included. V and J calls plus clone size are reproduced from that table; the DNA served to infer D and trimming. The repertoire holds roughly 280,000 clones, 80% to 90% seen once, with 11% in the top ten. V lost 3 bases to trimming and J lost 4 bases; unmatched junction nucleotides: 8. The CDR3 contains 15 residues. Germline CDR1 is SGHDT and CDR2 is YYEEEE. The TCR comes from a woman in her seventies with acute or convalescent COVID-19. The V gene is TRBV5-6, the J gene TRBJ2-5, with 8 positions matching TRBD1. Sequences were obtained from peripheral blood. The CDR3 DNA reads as TGTGCCAGCAGCTGGGGACCAGGGGGCCGAGAGACCCAGTACTTC. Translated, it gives CASSWGPGGRETQYF.